This T cell receptor beta chain was captured in a study of cytomegalovirus exposure and HLA in healthy donors. General study findings and limits: The study recorded 150 to 200 TCR beta chains that were cytomegalovirus-associated.

Vbeta (60) and Jbeta (13) primers were used in the PCR. Sequencing used immunoSEQ multiplex PCR; TCRdb keeps in-frame clones, though not all of them. This table has 170,000 or so clones, around 75% appearing once. With respect to this clone: Its antigen is currently unknown.

Germline V CDR1 and CDR2: SGHTA, FQGTGA. This CDR3 comprises 15 residues. The V gene lost 5 bases and the J gene lost 5 bases, with 15 bases spanning the gap. The V call is TRBV7-3, the J call TRBJ2-2; D perhaps matches TRBD1 (6 bases). Input material: PBMCs. The sequence derives from a male donor in good health and CMV-seronegative. The CDR3 nucleotides are TGTGCCAGCAGCCCCTATTTAACAGGGACCGGGGAGCTGTTTTTT. Its translation is CASSPYLTGTGELFF.